Listed below are T cell receptor beta chains from one sample, sequenced in a study of regulatory and conventional T cells in RAG deficiency. Clones were sequenced by immunoSEQ multiplex PCR, and TCRdb holds only the in-frame ones, with some missing. The data contain some 30,000 clones, around 96% of them seen just once; the ten biggest clones take up about 0.32%. These data also formed part of another study, on regulatory T cells.

Source material: CD25- CD4+ T cells sorted from blood. The receptors here all came from a human donor in good health. The CDR3 runs from the conserved cysteine through the conserved F or W. The D gene is left open where the match is weak. The size field is filled for only some rows; it gives once, few, many or a size class.

TRBJ2-7	TRBV7-8	NA	NA	TGTGCCAGCAGCTTAGGCGCTTCCACCTACGAGCAGTACTTC	CASSLGASTYEQYF
TRBJ1-2	TRBV4-1	NA	NA	TGCGCCAGCAGCCAAGATCCAGGGATGGGCGGCTACACCTTC	CASSQDPGMGGYTF
TRBJ2-7	TRBV14	NA	NA	TGTGCCAGCAGCCAAGATGTACAGACCCAGCAGTACTTC	CASSQDVQTQQYF
TRBJ1-5	TRBV4-1	NA	TRBD1	TGCGCCAGCAGCGAATCGACAGGGGGAGGACAGCCCCAGCATTTT	CASSESTGGGQPQHF
TRBJ2-3	TRBV5-4	NA	TRBD2	TGTGCCAGCAGCTTGGCCGGGAGTAGCGGGAGGGATACGCAGTATTTT	CASSLAGSSGRDTQYF
TRBJ1-1	TRBV5-8	NA	TRBD1	TGTGCCAGCAGCCCAAGGACAGGGCTGGACACTGAAGCTTTCTTT	CASSPRTGLDTEAFF
TRBJ1-1	TRBV7-3	NA	TRBD1	TGTGCCAGCAGGTTGACAGGGGCACAGGACACTGAAGCTTTCTTT	CASRLTGAQDTEAFF
TRBJ2-2	TRBV7-6	NA	NA	TGTGCCAGCAGCCCCCGGGTCAACACCGGGGAGCTGTTTTTT	CASSPRVNTGELFF
TRBJ2-7	TRBV19	NA	TRBD2	TGTGCCAGTAGTATTAGCGGGGTTGGCGAGCAGTACTTC	CASSISGVGEQYF
TRBJ1-1	TRBV5-1	NA	NA	TGCGCCAGCAGCCCTCGACAGGACGGGGAAGCTTTCTTT	CASSPRQDGEAFF
TRBJ2-5	TRBV4-1	NA	NA	TGCGCCAGCAGCCAAGAATTTGGCAGCCAAGAGACCCAGTACTTC	CASSQEFGSQETQYF
TRBJ2-7	TRBV5-1	NA	TRBD1	TGCGCCAGCAGCTTGCAACCAGGGGGCGCGTACGGCTACGAGCAGTACTTC	CASSLQPGGAYGYEQYF
TRBJ2-2	TRBV2	NA	NA	TGTGCCACCCAGGGCCTAGCGACTAACACCGGGGAGCTGTTTTTT	CATQGLATNTGELFF
TRBJ2-1	TRBV29-1	once	TRBD2	TGCAGCGTTGGTCTGAGCGGGGGGGCGTCCTACAATGAGCAGTTCTTC	CSVGLSGGASYNEQFF
TRBJ2-2	TRBV19	NA	TRBD1	TGTGCCAGTAGTACTTTGACAGGGGCGAGGGCCGGGGAGCTGTTTTTT	CASSTLTGARAGELFF
TRBJ2-5	TRBV7-2	NA	TRBD1	TGTGCCAGCAGCGTTCACAGGGGTGGAGAGACCCAGTACTTC	CASSVHRGGETQYF
TRBJ2-1	TRBV7-3	NA	TRBD2	TGTGCCAGCAGTCCTAGCGGGAGCTCCTACAATGAGCAGTTCTTC	CASSPSGSSYNEQFF
TRBJ2-7	TRBV25-1	NA	TRBD1	TGTGCCAGCAGTGAAGCGGGACAGGGCCGCTTCTACGAGCAGTACTTC	CASSEAGQGRFYEQYF
TRBJ2-7	TRBV6-6	NA	TRBD1	TGTGCCAGCAGTTATGACAGGGGCTACGAGCAGTACTTC	CASSYDRGYEQYF
TRBJ1-5	TRBV6-4	NA	TRBD1	TGTGCCAGCAGCAATGGGACAGGGGGGCTCTTCCTGTTTAGCAATCAGCCCCAGCATTTT	CASSNGTGGLFLFSNQPQHF
TRBJ2-3	TRBV1	NA	NA	TGCACCAGCAGCGGGCGACTTGGGACTAGCGGGGGGGTCACAGATACGCAGTATTTT	CTSSGRLGTSGGVTDTQYF
TRBJ2-1	TRBV6-4	NA	TRBD1	TGTGCCAGCAGCCAGGACAGGGATTCCTCCTACAATGAGCAGTTCTTC	CASSQDRDSSYNEQFF
TRBJ1-1	TRBV7-8	NA	NA	TGTGCCAGCAGCCTAAACGGTGGGGGGGGAGGCGCTTTCTTT	CASSLNGGGGGAFF
TRBJ1-5	TRBV6-4	NA	TRBD1	TGTGCCAGCAGCCTGACAGGGGAAGGGTATCAGCCCCAGCATTTT	CASSLTGEGYQPQHF
TRBJ2-1	TRBV28	NA	NA	TGTGCCAGCAGTTTTTTCGGGGGGCCGAGTGAGCAGTTCTTC	CASSFFGGPSEQFF
TRBJ2-1	TRBV21-1	NA	NA	TGTGCCAGCAGCAAAGGGAAGCGGGGGGGCAACAATGAGCAGTTCTTC	CASSKGKRGGNNEQFF
TRBJ2-2	TRBV5-1	NA	NA	TGCGCCAGCAGCGCCCAGGGGGAGGCCGGGGAGCTGTTTTTT	CASSAQGEAGELFF
TRBJ2-1	TRBV25-1	NA	TRBD2	TGTGCCAGCAGTCTAAGGACTAGCGAACTAGGGGGGGAGCAGTTCTTC	CASSLRTSELGGEQFF
TRBJ1-2	TRBV18	NA	TRBD1	TGTGCCAGCTCACCCGACAGGGAAGCTAACTATGGCTACACCTTC	CASSPDREANYGYTF